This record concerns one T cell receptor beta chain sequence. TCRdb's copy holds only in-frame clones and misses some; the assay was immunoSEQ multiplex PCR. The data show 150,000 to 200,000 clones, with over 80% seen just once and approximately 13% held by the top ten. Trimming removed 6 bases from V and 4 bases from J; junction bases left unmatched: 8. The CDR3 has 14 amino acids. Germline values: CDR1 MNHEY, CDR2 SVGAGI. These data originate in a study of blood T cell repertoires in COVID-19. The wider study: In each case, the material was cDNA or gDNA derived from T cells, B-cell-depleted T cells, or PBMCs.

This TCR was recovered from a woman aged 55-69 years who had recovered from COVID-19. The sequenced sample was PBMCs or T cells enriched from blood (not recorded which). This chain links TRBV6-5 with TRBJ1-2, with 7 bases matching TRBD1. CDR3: CASSRGSGVYGYTF. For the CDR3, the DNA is TGTGCCAGCAGCAGGGGGAGTGGAGTCTATGGCTACACCTTC.